This TCR beta chain appears in the sequencing data of a study of synovial regulatory T cells in juvenile arthritis. TCRdb keeps only in-frame clones here, not all; method: immunoSEQ multiplex PCR. This sample's table reports 7,500 to 10,000 clones. Germline CDR1 reads MNHNS; CDR2 reads SASEGT. The CDR3 runs 14 residues. No DNA was logged. Roughly 11-patient cohort: 11 active juvenile idiopathic arthritis patients, 3 polyarticular, 8 oligoarticular. Study outcomes and limitations: Synovial Tregs shared more CDR3 sequences with iaTregs than other blood Tregs. iaTreg TCR repertoires were largely private across patients and partially overlapped synovial Teff and blood CPL. Inflammation-associated Treg cells in blood had less TCR diversity than the remaining blood Treg cells.

Of note for this clone: Its antigen is as yet unknown.

The TCR sequence derives from a donor younger than 30 with juvenile idiopathic arthritis. What was sequenced was Treg cells from blood. The subset denotes: remaining (HLA-DR-negative) circulating blood Treg cells. J is TRBJ2-1 and V is TRBV6-1; the D call of TRBD2 rests on TCRdb alone, since no DNA is present to check it. CDR3 protein: CASSPSGPYNEQFF.